The rows below give T cell receptor beta chains drawn from one sample of a study of beta chain features in type 1 diabetes. The assay was immunoSEQ multiplex PCR, and TCRdb's table has in-frame clones only and misses some. The table lists 130,000 to 150,000 clones, roughly 48% of them singletons. The sample comprised Tregs from blood. The source is a man between 18 and 35 years old in good health. CDR3s include the opening cysteine and the closing phenylalanine or tryptophan. D genes are given only for firm matches. Clone size is given for some rows only: seen once, a few or many times, or a class if the clone is expanded.

TRBJ1-6,TRBD1,TRBV7-2,NA,CASSLVQGRSSYNSPLHF,TGTGCCAGCAGCTTAGTACAGGGGCGAAGCTCCTATAATTCACCCCTCCACTTT
TRBJ2-7,TRBD2,TRBV6-5,NA,CASSYSLAGVHEQYF,TGTGCCAGCAGTTACTCTCTAGCGGGAGTCCACGAGCAGTACTTC
TRBJ2-3,NA,TRBV2,few,CASKERSSTDTQYF,TGTGCCAGCAAGGAGCGGTCTAGCACAGATACGCAGTATTTT
TRBJ2-7,NA,TRBV7-9,NA,CASSWRAGGASYEQYF,TGTGCCAGCAGCTGGCGGGCTGGGGGGGCATCCTACGAGCAGTACTTC
TRBJ1-1,NA,TRBV10-3,NA,CAISPSGRSTEAFF,TGTGCCATCTCACCTTCTGGGCGTTCCACTGAAGCTTTCTTT
TRBJ2-1,NA,TRBV7-2,few,CASSLSGAYYNEQFF,TGTGCCAGCAGCCTTAGCGGAGCATACTACAATGAGCAGTTCTTC
TRBJ1-3,NA,TRBV7-6,NA,CASSPRAGGGNTIYF,TGTGCCAGCAGCCCGAGGGCGGGGGGCGGAAACACCATATATTTT
TRBJ2-7,NA,TRBV7-9,NA,CASSPRGSYEQYF,TGTGCCAGCAGCCCCAGGGGCTCCTACGAGCAGTACTTC
TRBJ2-3,NA,TRBV4-2,few,CASSQGNPGQPWDTQYF,TGTGCCAGCAGCCAGGGGAATCCAGGACAGCCATGGGATACGCAGTATTTT
TRBJ1-4,TRBD1,TRBV15,few,CATSGQGRSYEKLFF,TGTGCCACCAGTGGACAGGGCCGGTCCTATGAAAAACTGTTTTTT
TRBJ1-5,TRBD1,TRBV9,NA,CASSATGDRQPQHF,TGTGCCAGCAGCGCCACAGGGGATCGTCAGCCCCAGCATTTT
TRBJ2-7,NA,TRBV30,few,CASGQGEQYF,TGTGCCTCCGGGCAGGGAGAGCAGTACTTC
TRBJ2-7,NA,TRBV6-1,NA,CASSHRTLSYEQYF,TGTGCCAGCAGCCACAGAACACTCTCCTACGAGCAGTACTTC
TRBJ1-1,TRBD1,TRBV9,few,CASSEGAFFDTEAFF,TGTGCCAGCAGCGAGGGGGCCTTTTTCGACACTGAAGCTTTCTTT
TRBJ2-1,TRBD2,TRBV12-5,NA,CASGLMTSGRAMNEQFF,TGTGCTAGTGGTTTGATGACTAGCGGGAGGGCCATGAATGAGCAGTTCTTC
TRBJ1-1,NA,TRBV5-1,few,CASSLVGPLNTEAFF,TGCGCCAGCAGCTTGGTGGGGCCGTTGAACACTGAAGCTTTCTTT
TRBJ1-1,NA,TRBV18,few,CASSPVPDRNTEAFF,TGTGCCAGCTCACCCGTTCCGGACAGGAACACTGAAGCTTTCTTT
TRBJ2-2,NA,TRBV6-5,NA,CASSSRGLGNTGELFF,TGTGCCAGCAGTTCCCGGGGGTTAGGGAACACCGGGGAGCTGTTTTTT
TRBJ2-3,TRBD2,TRBV5-1,few,CASSLGTGTSSSDTQYF,TGCGCCAGCAGCTTGGGGACCGGGACTAGCTCCTCAGATACGCAGTATTTT
TRBJ1-4,TRBD1,TRBV18,few,CASSPKKQGRKEKLFF,TGTGCCAGCTCACCAAAGAAACAGGGGAGGAAAGAAAAACTGTTTTTT
TRBJ2-4,TRBD1,TRBV5-5,NA,CASSLFEGAKYF,TGTGCCAGCAGCTTGTTTGAGGGGGCGAAGTACTTC
TRBJ2-3,TRBD1,TRBV7-9,few,CASSHYIDRARTDTQYF,TGTGCCAGCAGCCACTACATCGACAGGGCCAGGACAGATACGCAGTATTTT
TRBJ2-1,TRBD2,TRBV18,NA,CASSPHTSGRFSYNEQFF,TGTGCCAGCTCACCACACACTAGCGGGAGGTTCTCCTACAATGAGCAGTTCTTC
TRBJ2-5,NA,TRBV5-1,few,CASSRREYQETQYF,TGCGCCAGCAGTAGACGGGAATACCAAGAGACCCAGTACTTC